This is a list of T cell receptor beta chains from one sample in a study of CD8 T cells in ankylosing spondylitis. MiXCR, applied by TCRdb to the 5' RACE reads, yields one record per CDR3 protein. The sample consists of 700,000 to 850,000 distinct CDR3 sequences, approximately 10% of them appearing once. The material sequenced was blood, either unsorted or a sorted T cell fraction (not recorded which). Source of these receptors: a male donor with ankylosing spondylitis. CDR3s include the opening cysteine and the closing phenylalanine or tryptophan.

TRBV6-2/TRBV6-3 CASSWLPAGVSTDTQYF
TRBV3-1 CASSQEGISPLHF
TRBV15 CATSRPPRGPEAFF
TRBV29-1 CSVVVSPLSEQYF
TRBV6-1 CASSPRGRSGNEQFF
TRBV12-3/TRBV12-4 CASSLADGGTDTQYF
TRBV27 CASSWARPDRWTYEQYF
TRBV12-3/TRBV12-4 CASSFTNRPVYGYTF
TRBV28 CASSRSRGRIGNTEAFF
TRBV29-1 CSVATDNYGYTF
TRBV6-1 CASSIAGTGLYGYTF
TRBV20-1 CSARRSGRAANEQFF
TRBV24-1 CATSDATLAGVTDTQYF
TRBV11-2 CASRPGLALYNEQFF
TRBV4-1 CASSQDLFPGASGNTIYF
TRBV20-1 CSARAGDKAEQYF
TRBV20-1 CSAPAGGSANTEAFF
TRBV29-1 CSVVGEIHYNEQFF
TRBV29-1 CSVGPRGTEAFF
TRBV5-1 CASSPIWIAVTGELFF
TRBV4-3 CASSQDLLRSSGNTIYF
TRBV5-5 CASSLADRENYGYTF
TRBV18 CASSPGGHDSPLHF
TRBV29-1 CSVAQYLNYGYTF
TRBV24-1 CATSDVMAGANTGELFF
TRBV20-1 CSAGSSGRRNEQFF
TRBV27 CASSPRTEPYGYTF
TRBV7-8 CASSLYAGINTGELFF
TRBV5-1 CASSPPIQYEQYF
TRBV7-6 CASSLVVPEDPYRNTEAFF
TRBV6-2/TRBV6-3 CASSRANRQYF
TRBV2 CASRLSYNEQFF
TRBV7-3 CASSSLAADTQYF
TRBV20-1 CSARRYRGLNEQFF
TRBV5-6 CASSSQGAEYGYTF
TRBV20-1 CSASRTGLSTEAFF
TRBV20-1 CSSYRAGKNIQYF
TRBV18 CASSPGVFSYEQYF
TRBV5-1 CASARGQGNTGELFF
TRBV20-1 CSAEDRGSQETQYF
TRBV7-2 CASSLTSGPSTDTQYF
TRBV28 CASSLSSRETYEQYF
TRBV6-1 CASSYNRDEQYF
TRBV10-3 CATKTVDYGYTF
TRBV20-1 CSARDPGHSQETQYF
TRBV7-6 CASSLPGSGAEAFF
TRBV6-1 CASLASGSGSEQFF
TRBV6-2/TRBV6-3 CASSYRDTPGGQPQHF
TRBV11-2 CASSLEISGGTGGFEQFF